The present TCR beta chain was sequenced within a study of Ad26.COV2.S vaccination and SARS-CoV-2 variants. General study results and limits: Placebo and vaccine recipients had non-spike TCR breadth that was similar.

As for treatment: about 20 received Ad26.COV2.S at low or high dose, single or two shots; about 5 received placebo; per-sample allocation not given. Samples were taken on day 63 after the first vaccine or placebo injection. An adult of 18-55 years in Boston served as donor. As for this clone: What it binds is not known.

TCRdb keeps only in-frame clones here, not all; method: immunoSEQ multiplex PCR. This sample has 350,000 to 450,000 clones; around 89% occur once, and the top ten carry under 2%. V was shortened by 0 bases and J by 0 bases, with 9 bases between the two germline ends. The germline gives CDR1 SGHDT, CDR2 YYEEEE. This CDR3 has 16 amino acids. The TCR originated in a person aged 18-60 years who received the Ad26.COV2.S COVID-19 vaccine or a placebo. The specimen was peripheral blood, collected in a trial of Ad26.COV2.S vaccine versus placebo. The V gene is TRBV5-6, the J gene TRBJ1-4; no reliable D call. CDR3 region: CASSLASLATNEKLFF. The CDR3 DNA follows: TGTGCCAGCAGCTTGGCCAGCCTCGCAACTAATGAAAAACTGTTTTTT.